This T cell receptor beta chain was documented in a study of blood T cells in healthy people across ages. Primers used in a second PCR of roughly 6 to 11 cycles were a sample-barcoded 5' primer and a J-beta primer mix. TCRdb analysed the 5' RACE reads with MiXCR anew, one entry per CDR3 protein. The sample holds over 600,000 distinct CDR3 sequences, around 50% seen once. The CDR3 loop spans 16 amino acids. Germline V gene lookup returns CDR1 SGHTA and CDR2 FQGNSA. After removal of 3 bases from V and 6 bases from J, the junction contained 12 bases not matched to a gene. The V and J genes are TRBV7-2 and TRBJ2-3; TRBD2 aligns across 7 bases. This clonotype was obtained from a man in his forties or fifties in good health. The sample comprised blood. The CDR3 loop reads CASSLVSGGSIDTQYF. CDR3 nucleotides: TGTGCCAGCAGCTTGGTTTCCGGCGGGAGTATCGATACGCAGTATTTT.